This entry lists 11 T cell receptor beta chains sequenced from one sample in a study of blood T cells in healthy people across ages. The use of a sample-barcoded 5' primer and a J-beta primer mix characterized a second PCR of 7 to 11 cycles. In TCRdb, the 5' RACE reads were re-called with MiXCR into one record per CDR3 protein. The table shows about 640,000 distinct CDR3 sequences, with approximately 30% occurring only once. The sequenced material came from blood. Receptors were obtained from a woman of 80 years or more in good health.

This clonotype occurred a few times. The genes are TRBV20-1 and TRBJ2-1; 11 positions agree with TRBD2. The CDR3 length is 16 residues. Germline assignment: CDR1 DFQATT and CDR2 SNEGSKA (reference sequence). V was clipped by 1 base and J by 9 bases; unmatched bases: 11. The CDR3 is CSARVASGGIGGEQFF. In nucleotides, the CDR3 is TGCAGTGCTAGAGTGGCTAGCGGGGGGATCGGGGGTGAGCAGTTCTTC.

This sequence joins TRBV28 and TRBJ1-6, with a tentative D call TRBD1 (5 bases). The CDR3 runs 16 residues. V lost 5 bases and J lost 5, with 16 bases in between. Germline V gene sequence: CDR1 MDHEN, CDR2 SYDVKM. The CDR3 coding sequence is TGTGCCAGCAGTCCCCTCAGGGATTTGAATAATTCACCCCTCCACTTT. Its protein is CASSPLRDLNNSPLHF. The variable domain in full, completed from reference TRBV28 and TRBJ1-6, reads DVKVTQSSRYLVKRTGEKVFLECVQDMDHENMFWYRQDPGLGLRLIYFSYDVKMKEKGDIPEGYSVSREKKERFSLILESASTNQTSMYLCASSPLRDLNNSPLHFGNGTRLTVT.

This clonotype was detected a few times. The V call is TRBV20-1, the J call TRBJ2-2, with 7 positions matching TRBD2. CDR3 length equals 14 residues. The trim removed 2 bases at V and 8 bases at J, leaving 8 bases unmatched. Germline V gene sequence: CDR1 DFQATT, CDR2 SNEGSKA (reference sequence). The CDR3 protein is CSARRQGGLGELFF. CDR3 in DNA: TGCAGTGCTAGACGGCAGGGAGGGTTGGGGGAGCTGTTTTTT.

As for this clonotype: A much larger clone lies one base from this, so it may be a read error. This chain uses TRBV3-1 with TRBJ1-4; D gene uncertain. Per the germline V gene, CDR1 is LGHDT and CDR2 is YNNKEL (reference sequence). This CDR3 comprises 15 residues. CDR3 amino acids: CASSQDGSTSEKRFF. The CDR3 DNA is TGTGCCAGCAGCCAAGATGGATCAACTAGTGAAAAACGGTTTTTT.

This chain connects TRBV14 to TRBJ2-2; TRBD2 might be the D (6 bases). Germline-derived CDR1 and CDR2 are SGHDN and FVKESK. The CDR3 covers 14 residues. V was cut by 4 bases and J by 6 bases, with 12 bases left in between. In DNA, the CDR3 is TGTGCCAGCAGCCCCAGGTGGGGGGCCGGGGAGCTGTTTTTT. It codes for CASSPRWGAGELFF.

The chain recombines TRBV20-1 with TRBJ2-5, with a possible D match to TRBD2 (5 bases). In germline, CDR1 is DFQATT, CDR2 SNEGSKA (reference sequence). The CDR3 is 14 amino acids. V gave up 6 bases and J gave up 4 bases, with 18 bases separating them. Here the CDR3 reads CSAISPGRGETQYF. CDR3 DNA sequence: TGCAGTGCCATTTCGCCGGGTCGGGGAGAGACCCAGTACTTC.

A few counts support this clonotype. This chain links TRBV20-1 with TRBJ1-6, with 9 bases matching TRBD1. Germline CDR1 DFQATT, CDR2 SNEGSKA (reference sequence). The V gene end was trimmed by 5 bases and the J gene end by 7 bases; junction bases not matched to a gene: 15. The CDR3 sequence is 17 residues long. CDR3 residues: CSASGTGFGVANSPLHF. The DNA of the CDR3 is TGCAGTGCTTCCGGGACAGGGTTCGGGGTGGCGAATTCACCCCTCCACTTT.

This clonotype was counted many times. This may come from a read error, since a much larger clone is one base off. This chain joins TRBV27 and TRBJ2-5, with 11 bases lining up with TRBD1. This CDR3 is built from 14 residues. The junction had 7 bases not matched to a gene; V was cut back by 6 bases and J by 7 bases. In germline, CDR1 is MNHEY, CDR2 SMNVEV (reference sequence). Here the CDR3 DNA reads TGTGCCAGCAGGGGACAGGGGGAGGGTGGGACCCAGTACTTC. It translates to CASRGQGEGGTQYF.

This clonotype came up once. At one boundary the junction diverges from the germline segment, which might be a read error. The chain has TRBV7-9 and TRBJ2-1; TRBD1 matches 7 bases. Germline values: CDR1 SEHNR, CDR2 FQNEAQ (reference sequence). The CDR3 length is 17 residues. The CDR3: CASSLPLDRSGPDERFF. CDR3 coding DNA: TGTGCCAGCAGCTTACCATTGGACAGGTCCGGCCCGGATGAGCGGTTCTTC.

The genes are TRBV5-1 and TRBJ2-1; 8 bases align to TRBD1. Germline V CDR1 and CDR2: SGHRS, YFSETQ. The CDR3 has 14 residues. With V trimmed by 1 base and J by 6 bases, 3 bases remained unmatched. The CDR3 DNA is TGCGCCAGCAGCTTGAAGGACAGGGTCAATGAGCAGTTCTTC. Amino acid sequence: CASSLKDRVNEQFF.

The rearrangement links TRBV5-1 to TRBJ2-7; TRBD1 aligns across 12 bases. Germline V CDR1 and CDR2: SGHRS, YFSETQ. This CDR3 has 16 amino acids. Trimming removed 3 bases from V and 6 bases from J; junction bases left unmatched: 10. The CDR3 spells CASSSGQGAVGFEQYF. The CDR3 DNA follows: TGCGCCAGCAGCTCGGGACAGGGGGCAGTGGGCTTCGAGCAGTACTTC.